Below, 7 T cell receptor beta chains from the same sample are listed, as sequenced in a study of blood T cell repertoires in COVID-19. Method: immunoSEQ multiplex PCR; TCRdb's copy keeps in-frame clones and lacks some. The sample has tens of thousands of clones; approximately 79% are singletons. The sequenced material came from peripheral blood. These receptors came from a man older than 75 with active COVID-19.

This clone has more than one count but fewer than ten. The gene calls are TRBV7-2 and TRBJ2-3; no reliable D call. Germline assignment: CDR1 SGHTA and CDR2 FQGNSA. CDR3 length equals 16 residues. Trimming removed 0 bases at V and 2 bases at J, with 12 bases between. The CDR3 is CASSLALTHFTDTQYF. The CDR3, as DNA: TGTGCCAGCAGCTTAGCGCTGACACACTTCACAGATACGCAGTATTTT.

This clone was picked up one time. This chain connects TRBV7-3 to TRBJ2-1; 10 positions match TRBD1. Germline lookup yields CDR1 SGHTA and CDR2 FQGTGA. The CDR3 is 15 residues long. J was trimmed by 7 bases and V by 5 bases; bases with no gene match: 8. The DNA of the CDR3 is TGTGCCAGCAGCACCTCCGGGACAGGGGAAAATGAGCAGTTCTTC. Protein product: CASSTSGTGENEQFF.

V gene TRBV19 combines with J gene TRBJ1-2, with 9 bases aligning to TRBD1. CDR3 length: 19 amino acids. The junction had 19 bases not matched to a gene; V was cut back by 5 bases and J by 3 bases. Germline V lookup: CDR1 LNHDA, CDR2 SQIVND (reference sequence). CDR3 region: CASSVTRRDREDGYYGYTF. CDR3 in DNA: TGTGCCAGTAGTGTCACGCGCCGGGACAGGGAAGATGGCTACTATGGCTACACCTTC.

This chain joins TRBV29-1 and TRBJ2-3; 12 bases align to TRBD2. The CDR3 is 12 amino acids. Trimming removed 8 bases from V and 7 bases from J; junction bases left unmatched: 4. Germline V gene sequence: CDR1 SQVTM, CDR2 ANQGSEA. CDR3 protein: CSTGLAGNTQYF. For the CDR3, the DNA is TGCAGCACTGGACTAGCGGGGAATACGCAGTATTTT.

This chain uses TRBV9 with TRBJ2-7; 8 bases line up with TRBD1. CDR3 length: 15 amino acids. V dropped 4 bases and J dropped 7; count of bases not matched to a gene: 13. The V gene's germline CDR1 is SGDLS and CDR2 YYNGEE. CDR3 DNA: TGTGCCAGCAGCTTCTCGGACAGGGCAACGGGTGAGCAGTACTTC. This codes for CASSFSDRATGEQYF.

The V call is TRBV19, the J call TRBJ1-2; D is unresolved. The V gene lost 3 bases and the J gene lost 8 bases, with 19 bases spanning the gap. The CDR3 has 15 amino acids. Germline CDR1 and CDR2: LNHDA and SQIVND (reference sequence). The CDR3 DNA reads TGTGCCAGTAGTATCGGGAGCATTCCCGATTCCGGCTACACCTTC. Translated: CASSIGSIPDSGYTF.

The chain uses TRBV7-9 and TRBJ1-4; D is unresolved. The CDR3 has 15 amino acids. V gave up 4 bases and J gave up 2 bases, with 11 bases separating them. Germline V gene sequence: CDR1 SEHNR, CDR2 FQNEAQ (reference sequence). CDR3 bases: TGTGCCAGCAGCTCCGGAGAAGGCACTAATGAAAAACTGTTTTTT. It yields the protein CASSSGEGTNEKLFF.